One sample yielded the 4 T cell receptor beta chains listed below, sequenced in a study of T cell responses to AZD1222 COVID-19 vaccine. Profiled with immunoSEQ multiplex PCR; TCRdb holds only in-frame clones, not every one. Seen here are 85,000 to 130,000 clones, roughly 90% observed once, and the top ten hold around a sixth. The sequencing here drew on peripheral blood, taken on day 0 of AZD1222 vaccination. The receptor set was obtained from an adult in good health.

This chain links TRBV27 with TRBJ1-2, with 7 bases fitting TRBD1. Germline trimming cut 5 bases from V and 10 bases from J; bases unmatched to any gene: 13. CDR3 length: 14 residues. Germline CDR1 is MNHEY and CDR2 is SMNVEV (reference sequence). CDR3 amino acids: CASSPTSPDRTYTF. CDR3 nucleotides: TGTGCCAGCAGTCCCACCTCACCGGACAGGACCTACACCTTC.

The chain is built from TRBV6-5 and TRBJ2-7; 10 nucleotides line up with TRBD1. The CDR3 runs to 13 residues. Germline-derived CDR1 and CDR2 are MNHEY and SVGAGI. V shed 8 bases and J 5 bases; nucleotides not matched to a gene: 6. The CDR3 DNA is TGTGCCAGCTCGGGACAGGGGATTCACGAGCAGTACTTC. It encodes CASSGQGIHEQYF.

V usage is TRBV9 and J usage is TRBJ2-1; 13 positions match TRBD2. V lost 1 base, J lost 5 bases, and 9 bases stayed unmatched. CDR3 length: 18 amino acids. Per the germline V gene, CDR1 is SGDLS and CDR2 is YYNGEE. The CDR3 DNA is TGTGCCAGCAGCGTATCCGTACTAGCGGGGGGGCAGGACAATGAGCAGTTCTTC. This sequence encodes CASSVSVLAGGQDNEQFF.

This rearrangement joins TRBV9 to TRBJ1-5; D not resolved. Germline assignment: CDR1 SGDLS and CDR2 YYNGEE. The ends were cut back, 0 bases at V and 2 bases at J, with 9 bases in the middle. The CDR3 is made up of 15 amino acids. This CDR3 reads CASSVDGGGNQPQHF. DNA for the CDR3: TGTGCCAGCAGCGTAGACGGTGGTGGCAATCAGCCCCAGCATTTT.